This T cell receptor (beta chain) originates from a study of lung T cells in sarcoidosis with Löfgren's syndrome. Germline V lookup: CDR1 MDHEN, CDR2 SYDVKM. The CDR3 is 13 residues long. A note on this clonotype: This is likely a read error, given that the CDR3 carries no conserved phenylalanine or tryptophan at its end.

TCRdb processed the reads anew with MiXCR; each CDR3 protein has one entry. The table includes 2,000 to 2,500 distinct CDR3 sequences, over 15% detected once. The source is a human donor with sarcoidosis (Löfgren's syndrome or another form), or a control subject (not recorded which). Sequenced material: CD4+ T cells from bronchoalveolar lavage. J is TRBJ2-7 and V is TRBV28; D remains ambiguous. CDR3 protein: CASGLRYSYEQYL. The CDR3 DNA is TGTGCCAGCGGTTTAAGGTACAGCTACGAGCAGTACCTC.